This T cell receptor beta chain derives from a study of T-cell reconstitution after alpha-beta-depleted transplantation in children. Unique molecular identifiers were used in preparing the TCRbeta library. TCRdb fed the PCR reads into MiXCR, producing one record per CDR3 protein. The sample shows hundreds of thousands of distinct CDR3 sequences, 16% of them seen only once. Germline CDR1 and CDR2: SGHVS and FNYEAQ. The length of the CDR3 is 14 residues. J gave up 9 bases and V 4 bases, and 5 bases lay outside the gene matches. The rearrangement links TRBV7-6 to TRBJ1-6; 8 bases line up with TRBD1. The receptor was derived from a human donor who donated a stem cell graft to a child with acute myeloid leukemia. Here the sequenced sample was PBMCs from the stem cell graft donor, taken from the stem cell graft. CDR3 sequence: CASSSQGVASPLHF. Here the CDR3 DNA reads TGTGCCAGCAGCTCACAGGGGGTGGCTTCACCCCTCCACTTT.